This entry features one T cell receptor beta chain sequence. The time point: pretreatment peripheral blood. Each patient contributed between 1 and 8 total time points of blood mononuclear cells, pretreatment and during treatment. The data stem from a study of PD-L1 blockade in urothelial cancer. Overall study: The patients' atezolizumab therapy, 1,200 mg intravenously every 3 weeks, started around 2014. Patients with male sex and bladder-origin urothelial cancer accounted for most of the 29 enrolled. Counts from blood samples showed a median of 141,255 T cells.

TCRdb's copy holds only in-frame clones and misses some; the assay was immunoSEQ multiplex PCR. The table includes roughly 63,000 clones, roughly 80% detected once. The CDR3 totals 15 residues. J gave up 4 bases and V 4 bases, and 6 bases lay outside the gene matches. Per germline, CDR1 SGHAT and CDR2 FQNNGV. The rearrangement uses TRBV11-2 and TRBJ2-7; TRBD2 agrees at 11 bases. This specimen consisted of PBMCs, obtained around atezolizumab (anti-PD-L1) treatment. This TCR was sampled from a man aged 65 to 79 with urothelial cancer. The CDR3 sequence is CASSWGTSGAYEQYF. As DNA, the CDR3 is TGTGCCAGCAGCTGGGGGACTAGCGGAGCTTACGAGCAGTACTTC.